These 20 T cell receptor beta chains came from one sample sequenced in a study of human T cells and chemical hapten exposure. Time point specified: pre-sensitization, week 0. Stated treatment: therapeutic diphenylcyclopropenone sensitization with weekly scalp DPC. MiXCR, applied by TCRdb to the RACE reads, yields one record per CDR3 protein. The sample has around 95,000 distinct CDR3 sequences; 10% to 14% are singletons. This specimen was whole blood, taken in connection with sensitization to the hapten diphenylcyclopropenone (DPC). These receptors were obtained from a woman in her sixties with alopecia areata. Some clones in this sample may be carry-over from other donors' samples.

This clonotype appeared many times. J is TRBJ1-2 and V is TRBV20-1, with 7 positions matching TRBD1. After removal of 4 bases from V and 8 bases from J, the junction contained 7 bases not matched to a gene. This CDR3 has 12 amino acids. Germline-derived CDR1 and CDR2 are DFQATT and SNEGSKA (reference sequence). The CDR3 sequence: CSANRQGRGYTF. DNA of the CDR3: TGCAGTGCTAACCGACAGGGCCGAGGCTACACCTTC.

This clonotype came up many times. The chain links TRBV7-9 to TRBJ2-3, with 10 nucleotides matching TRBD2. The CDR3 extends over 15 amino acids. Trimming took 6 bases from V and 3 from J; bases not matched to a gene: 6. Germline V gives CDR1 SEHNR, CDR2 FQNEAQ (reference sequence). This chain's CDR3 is CASRELAGRTDTQYF. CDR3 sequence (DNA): TGTGCCAGCAGGGAACTAGCGGGGAGAACAGATACGCAGTATTTT.

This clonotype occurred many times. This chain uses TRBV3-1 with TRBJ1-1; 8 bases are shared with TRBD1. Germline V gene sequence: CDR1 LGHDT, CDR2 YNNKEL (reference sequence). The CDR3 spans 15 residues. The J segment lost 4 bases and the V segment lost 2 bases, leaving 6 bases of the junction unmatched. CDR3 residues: CASSQTTGGGTEAFF. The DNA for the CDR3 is TGTGCCAGCAGCCAAACCACAGGGGGTGGCACTGAAGCTTTCTTT. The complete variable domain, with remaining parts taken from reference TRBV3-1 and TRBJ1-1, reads DTAVSQTPKYLVTQMGNDKSIKCEQNLGHDTMYWYKQDSKKFLKIMFSYNNKELIINETVPNRFSPKSPDKAHLNLHINSLELGDSAVYFCASSQTTGGGTEAFFGQGTRLTVV.

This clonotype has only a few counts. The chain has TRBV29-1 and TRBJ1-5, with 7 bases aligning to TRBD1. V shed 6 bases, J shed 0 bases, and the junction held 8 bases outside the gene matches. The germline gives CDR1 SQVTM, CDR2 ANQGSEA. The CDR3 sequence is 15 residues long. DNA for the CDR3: TGCAGCGTGGTGACCGGGACAGATAGCAATCAGCCCCAGCATTTT. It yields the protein CSVVTGTDSNQPQHF.

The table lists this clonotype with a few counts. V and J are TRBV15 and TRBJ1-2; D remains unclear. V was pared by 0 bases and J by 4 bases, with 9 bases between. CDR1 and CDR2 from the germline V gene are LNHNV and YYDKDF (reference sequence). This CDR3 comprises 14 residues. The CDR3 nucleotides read TGTGCCACCAGCAGAGATCGGACCTCCTATGGCTACACCTTC. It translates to CATSRDRTSYGYTF.

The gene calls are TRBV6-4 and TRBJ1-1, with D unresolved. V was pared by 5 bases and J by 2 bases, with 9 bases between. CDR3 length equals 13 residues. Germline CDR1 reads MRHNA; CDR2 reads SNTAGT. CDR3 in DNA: TGTGCCAGCAGTTCGACAACAAACACTGAAGCTTTCTTT. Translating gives CASSSTTNTEAFF.

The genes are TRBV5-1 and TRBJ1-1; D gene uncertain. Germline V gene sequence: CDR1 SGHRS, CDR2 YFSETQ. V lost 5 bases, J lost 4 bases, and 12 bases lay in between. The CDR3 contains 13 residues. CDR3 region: CASRYKGITEAFF. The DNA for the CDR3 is TGCGCCAGCAGGTACAAGGGCATCACTGAAGCTTTCTTT.

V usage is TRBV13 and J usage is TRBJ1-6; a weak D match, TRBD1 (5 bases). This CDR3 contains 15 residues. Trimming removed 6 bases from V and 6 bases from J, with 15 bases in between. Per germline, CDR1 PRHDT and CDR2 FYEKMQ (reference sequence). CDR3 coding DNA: TGTGCCAGCAGTATGACATCGGGACCTAATTCACCCCTCCACTTT. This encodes CASSMTSGPNSPLHF.

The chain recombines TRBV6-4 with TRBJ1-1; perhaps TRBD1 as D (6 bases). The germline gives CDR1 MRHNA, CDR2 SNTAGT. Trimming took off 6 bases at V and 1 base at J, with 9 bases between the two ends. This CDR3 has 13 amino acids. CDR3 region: CASRQGWNTEAFF. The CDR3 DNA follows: TGTGCCAGCAGGCAGGGGTGGAACACTGAAGCTTTCTTT.

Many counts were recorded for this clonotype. CDR3 sequence (DNA): TGTGCCAGCAGCAGGCGGGAGCGTGGAAACACCATATATTTT. Translation: CASSRRERGNTIYF. The rearrangement joins TRBV6-1 to TRBJ1-3, with D unclear. The CDR3 spans 14 residues. Per the germline V gene, CDR1 is MNHNS and CDR2 is SASEGT. The germline V and J ends were trimmed by 6 bases and 3 bases, with 12 bases remaining between them.

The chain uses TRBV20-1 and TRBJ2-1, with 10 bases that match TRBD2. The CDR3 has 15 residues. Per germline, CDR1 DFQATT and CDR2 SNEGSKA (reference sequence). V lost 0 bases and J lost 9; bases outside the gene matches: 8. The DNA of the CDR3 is TGCAGTGCTAGAGATGCTAGCGGGGGTTCCGGTGAGCAGTTCTTC. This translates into CSARDASGGSGEQFF.

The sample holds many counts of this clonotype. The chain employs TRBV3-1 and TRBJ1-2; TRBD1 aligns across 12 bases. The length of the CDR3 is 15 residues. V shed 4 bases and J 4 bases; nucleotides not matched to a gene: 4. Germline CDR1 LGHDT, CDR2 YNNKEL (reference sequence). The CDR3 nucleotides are TGTGCCAGCAGCCCCGGGACAGGGGGCGGCTATGGCTACACCTTC. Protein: CASSPGTGGGYGYTF. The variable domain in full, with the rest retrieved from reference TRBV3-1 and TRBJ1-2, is DTAVSQTPKYLVTQMGNDKSIKCEQNLGHDTMYWYKQDSKKFLKIMFSYNNKELIINETVPNRFSPKSPDKAHLNLHINSLELGDSAVYFCASSPGTGGGYGYTFGSGTRLTVV.

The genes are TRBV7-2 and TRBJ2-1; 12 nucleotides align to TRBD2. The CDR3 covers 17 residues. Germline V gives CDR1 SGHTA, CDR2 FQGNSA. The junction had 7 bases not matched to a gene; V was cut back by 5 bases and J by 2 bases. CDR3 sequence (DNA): TGTGCCAGCAGCACTACTAGCGGGGGGAGCACCTACAATGAGCAGTTCTTC. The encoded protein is CASSTTSGGSTYNEQFF.

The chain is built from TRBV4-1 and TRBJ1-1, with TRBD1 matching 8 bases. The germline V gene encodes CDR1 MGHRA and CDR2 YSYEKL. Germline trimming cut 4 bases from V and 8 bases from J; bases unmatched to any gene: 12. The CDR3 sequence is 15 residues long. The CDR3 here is CASSRGPGGAEEAFF. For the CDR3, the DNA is TGCGCCAGCAGCCGGGGGCCAGGGGGCGCCGAGGAAGCTTTCTTT.

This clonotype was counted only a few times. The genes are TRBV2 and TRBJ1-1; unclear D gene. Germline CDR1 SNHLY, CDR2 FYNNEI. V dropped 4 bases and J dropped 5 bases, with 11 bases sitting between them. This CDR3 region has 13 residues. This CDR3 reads CASSGGVRTEAFF. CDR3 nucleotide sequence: TGTGCCAGCAGTGGTGGGGTCCGGACTGAAGCTTTCTTT. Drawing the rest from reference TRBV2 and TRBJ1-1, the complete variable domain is EPEVTQTPSHQVTQMGQEVILRCVPISNHLYFYWYRQILGQKVEFLVSFYNNEISEKSEIFDDQFSVERPDGSNFTLKIRSTKLEDSAMYFCASSGGVRTEAFFGQGTRLTVV.

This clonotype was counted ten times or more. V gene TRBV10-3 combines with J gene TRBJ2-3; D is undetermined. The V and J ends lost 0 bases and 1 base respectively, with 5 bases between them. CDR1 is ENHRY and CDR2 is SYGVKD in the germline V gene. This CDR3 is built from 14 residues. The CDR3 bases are TGTGCCATCAGTGAGTCCTCGGGCACAGATACGCAGTATTTT. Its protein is CAISESSGTDTQYF.

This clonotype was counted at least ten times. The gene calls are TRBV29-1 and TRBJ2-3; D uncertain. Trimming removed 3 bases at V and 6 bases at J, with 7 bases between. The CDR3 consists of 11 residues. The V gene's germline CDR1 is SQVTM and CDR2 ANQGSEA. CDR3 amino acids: CSVDSGDTQYF. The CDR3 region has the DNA TGCAGCGTTGATAGTGGGGATACGCAGTATTTT.

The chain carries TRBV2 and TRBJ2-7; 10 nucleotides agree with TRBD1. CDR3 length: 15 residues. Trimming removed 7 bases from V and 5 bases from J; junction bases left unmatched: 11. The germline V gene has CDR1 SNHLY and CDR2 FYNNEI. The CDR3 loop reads CASKSWGQGLHEQYF. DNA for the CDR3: TGTGCCAGCAAGTCGTGGGGACAGGGGCTGCACGAGCAGTACTTC.

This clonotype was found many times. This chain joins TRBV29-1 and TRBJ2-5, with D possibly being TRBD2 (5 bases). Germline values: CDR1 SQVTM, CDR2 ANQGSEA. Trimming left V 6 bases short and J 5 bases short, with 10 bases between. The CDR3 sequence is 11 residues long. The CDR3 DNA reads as TGCAGCGTCGAGGGTTATGAGACCCAGTACTTC. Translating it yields CSVEGYETQYF.

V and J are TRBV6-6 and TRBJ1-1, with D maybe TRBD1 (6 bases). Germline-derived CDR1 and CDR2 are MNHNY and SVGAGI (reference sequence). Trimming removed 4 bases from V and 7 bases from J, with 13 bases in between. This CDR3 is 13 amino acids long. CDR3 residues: CASSSGPGVEAFF. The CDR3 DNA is TGTGCCAGCAGTTCCGGGCCAGGGGTTGAAGCTTTCTTT.